The 2 T cell receptor beta chains reported below all come from one sample, sequenced in a study of T cells in Graves' hyperthyroidism and ophthalmopathy. The CDR3 regions of TCR beta were amplified from RNA transcripts. TCR CDR3 underwent first-round RT-PCR with the HTBI primer set. TCRdb reprocessed the multiplex PCR reads via MiXCR and lists one record per CDR3 protein. Of around 700,000 distinct CDR3 sequences listed, 30% to 40% are singletons. Sequencing used blood. The receptors were sampled from a woman aged 40-49 years with Graves' hyperthyroidism.

Worth noting for this clonotype: Possible read error: a much larger clone is one base away. J is TRBJ1-3 and V is TRBV20-1; 8 bases match TRBD1. Per germline, CDR1 DFQATT and CDR2 SNEGSKA (reference sequence). The CDR3 has 14 residues. This CDR3 reads CSVDRVRDGSTIYF. The CDR3 region has the DNA TGCAGTGTGGACAGGGTGAGAGATGGAAGCACCATATATTTT.

This clonotype appeared a few times. The genes are TRBV5-1 and TRBJ2-7; unclear D gene. Germline V gives CDR1 SGHRS, CDR2 YFSETQ. V shed 4 bases and J shed 0 bases, with 14 bases lying between them. The CDR3 sequence is 15 residues long. In DNA form, the CDR3 reads TGCGCCAGCAGCCCACAAGCCTTTAGCTCCTACGAGCAGTACTTC. Encoded protein: CASSPQAFSSYEQYF.